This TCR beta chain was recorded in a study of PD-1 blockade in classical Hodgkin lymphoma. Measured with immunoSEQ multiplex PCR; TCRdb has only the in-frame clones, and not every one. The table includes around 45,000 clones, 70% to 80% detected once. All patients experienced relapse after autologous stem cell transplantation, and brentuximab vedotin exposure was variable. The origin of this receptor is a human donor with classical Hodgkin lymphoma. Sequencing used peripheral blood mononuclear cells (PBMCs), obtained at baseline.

CDR3 amino acids: CASSSGLAGTNTGELFF. The CDR3 DNA follows: TGTGCCAGCAGCTCGGGACTAGCGGGGACGAACACCGGGGAGCTGTTTTTT. V and J are TRBV7-7 and TRBJ2-2, with 13 bases lining up with TRBD2. The CDR3 is made up of 17 amino acids. The ends lost 4 bases at V and 0 bases at J; junction bases unmatched: 2. Germline CDR1 is SSHAT and CDR2 is FNYEAQ (reference sequence).